This T cell receptor beta chain was identified during a study of T cell changes during pregnancy in multiple sclerosis. CDR3 size: 13 residues. Trimming stripped 1 base from V and 1 base from J, with 4 bases between. Germline lookup yields CDR1 SGHTA and CDR2 FQGNSA. Produced via immunoSEQ multiplex PCR; TCRdb's table is partial and in-frame only. Among more than 100,000 clones listed, roughly 92% were seen once. The chain is built from TRBV7-2 and TRBJ1-1; no reliable D call. The source was peripheral blood, collected after pregnancy. The source is a female donor with multiple sclerosis, enrolled in a pregnancy study. The DNA of the CDR3 is TGTGCCAGCAGCTTAGAACAGAACACTGAAGCTTTCTTT. This gives the protein CASSLEQNTEAFF.